These 18 T cell receptor beta chains came from one sample sequenced in a study of blood T cell repertoires in COVID-19. Measured with immunoSEQ multiplex PCR; TCRdb has only the in-frame clones, and not every one. The table includes over 150,000 clones, 83% detected once. Sequenced material: peripheral blood. The receptors derive from a woman over 75 with acute or convalescent COVID-19.

This clone is a singleton in its sample. V and J are TRBV4-3 and TRBJ2-5; TRBD1 aligns across 12 bases. The J segment lost 5 bases and the V segment lost 1 base, leaving 5 bases of the junction unmatched. Germline V gene sequence: CDR1 LGHNA, CDR2 YSLEER. The CDR3 totals 16 residues. This CDR3 reads CASSQVGTGGAETQYF. CDR3 in DNA: TGCGCCAGCAGCCAAGTTGGGACAGGGGGCGCGGAGACCCAGTACTTC.

The J gene is TRBJ2-6, the V gene TRBV30, with TRBD2 matching over 7 bases. This CDR3 has 13 residues. Germline lookup yields CDR1 GTSNPN and CDR2 SVGIG (reference sequence). This chain's CDR3 is CAAGGVGANVLTF. The CDR3 DNA reads TGTGCTGCTGGGGGGGTCGGGGCCAACGTCCTGACTTTC.

The chain couples TRBV19 to TRBJ2-7; D may be TRBD2 (6 bases). This CDR3 region has 15 residues. V was clipped by 3 bases and J by 7 bases, with 19 bases between them. Germline assignment: CDR1 LNHDA and CDR2 SQIVND (reference sequence). The CDR3 here is CASSIGGVRREEQYF. CDR3 nucleotides: TGTGCCAGTAGTATCGGTGGTGTTAGGAGGGAAGAGCAGTACTTC.

This rearrangement joins TRBV20-1 to TRBJ1-2; D may be TRBD1 (5 bases). The germline V gene has CDR1 DFQATT and CDR2 SNEGSKA (reference sequence). Trimming shortened V by 5 bases and J by 4 bases, and 14 bases separated the two germline ends. The CDR3 length is 13 residues. The CDR3 nucleotides read TGCAGTGCTCGTGCGGGACTGATCTATGGCTACACCTTC. Translation: CSARAGLIYGYTF.

The CDR3 region has the DNA TGTGCCAGCAGCTTAGAATCCGGAGAGACCCAGTACTTC. Protein product: CASSLESGETQYF. The gene calls are TRBV7-6 and TRBJ2-5; D gene uncertain. Germline V gene lookup returns CDR1 SGHVS and CDR2 FNYEAQ. The V end lost 1 base, the J end lost 4 bases, and 7 bases lay between the germline ends. The CDR3 contains 13 residues.

J is TRBJ1-5 and V is TRBV7-2; D unclear. Germline lookup yields CDR1 SGHTA and CDR2 FQGNSA. Trimming took off 4 bases at V and 2 bases at J, with 12 bases between the two ends. This CDR3 spans 15 amino acids. Written as DNA, the CDR3 is TGTGCCAGCAGCTCCCGATTAGCGGGCAATCAGCCCCAGCATTTT. This translates into CASSSRLAGNQPQHF.

This clone was recorded only once. The chain has TRBV6-6 and TRBJ2-6; 9 bases line up with TRBD1. Germline CDR1 is MNHNY and CDR2 is SVGAGI (reference sequence). The J segment lost 2 bases and the V segment lost 4 bases, leaving 3 bases of the junction unmatched. The length of the CDR3 is 16 residues. The CDR3 is CASSSGTGTGANVLTF. CDR3 DNA: TGTGCCAGCAGTTCCGGGACAGGGACTGGGGCCAACGTCCTGACTTTC.

The rearrangement uses TRBV6-5 and TRBJ1-2, with 10 bases matching TRBD1. The CDR3 runs to 16 residues. Trimming at V came to 4 bases and at J to 3 bases, leaving 8 bases not matched to a gene. From germline, CDR1 is MNHEY and CDR2 SVGAGI. CDR3 in amino acids: CASSSGGDRGDYGYTF. CDR3 DNA: TGTGCCAGCAGTTCCGGGGGGGACAGGGGTGACTATGGCTACACCTTC.

V gene TRBV5-4 combines with J gene TRBJ1-5; maybe TRBD1 (5 bases). The CDR3 runs to 15 residues. Trimming removed 4 bases from V and 3 bases from J, with 14 bases in between. Germline CDR1 SGHNT, CDR2 YYREEE (reference sequence). CDR3 coding DNA: TGTGCCAGCAGCCTTGGGGGGGGGTCCAATCAGCCCCAGCATTTT. It yields the protein CASSLGGGSNQPQHF.

The chain recombines TRBV11-2 with TRBJ2-1, with a possible D match to TRBD2 (7 bases). Looked up from germline, CDR1 is SGHAT and CDR2 is FQNNGV. The CDR3 is 18 amino acids. Trimming pared 5 bases from V and 3 bases from J, leaving 23 bases between. The CDR3 protein is CASSDRKGGSYSYNEQFF. The CDR3 bases are TGTGCCAGCAGCGACCGAAAGGGGGGGTCCTATAGCTACAATGAGCAGTTCTTC.

The chain is built from TRBV18 and TRBJ2-7; TRBD2 aligns across 12 bases. CDR3 length: 16 residues. The J segment lost 0 bases and the V segment lost 5 bases, leaving 5 bases of the junction unmatched. The germline V gene encodes CDR1 KGHSH and CDR2 LQKENI. Written as DNA, the CDR3 is TGTGCCAGCTCAGATGGACTAGCGGGGACCTCCTACGAGCAGTACTTC. This encodes CASSDGLAGTSYEQYF.

This chain links TRBV30 with TRBJ1-4; 8 positions match TRBD1. Germline assignment: CDR1 GTSNPN and CDR2 SVGIG (reference sequence). The V gene end was trimmed by 3 bases and the J gene end by 8 bases; junction bases not matched to a gene: 5. This CDR3 is 13 amino acids long. The CDR3 loop is CAWRDRVNEKLFF. In DNA form, the CDR3 reads TGTGCCTGGAGGGACAGGGTAAACGAAAAACTGTTTTTT.

DNA for the CDR3: TGTGCCAGCAGTGAATTGACAGGGACCGATCTTGGCTACACCTTC. It encodes CASSELTGTDLGYTF. This chain connects TRBV2 to TRBJ1-2; 7 positions agree with TRBD1. Looked up from germline, CDR1 is SNHLY and CDR2 is FYNNEI. J was trimmed by 7 bases and V by 2 bases; bases with no gene match: 10. CDR3 length: 15 amino acids.

The sample holds a few counts of this clone. The chain is built from TRBV29-1 and TRBJ1-1; TRBD1 is a possible D gene (5 bases). CDR3 size: 13 residues. The V end lost 7 bases, the J end lost 0 bases, and 12 bases lay between the germline ends. From germline, CDR1 is SQVTM and CDR2 ANQGSEA. CDR3 sequence: CSGRVPLNTEAFF. CDR3 sequence (DNA): TGCAGCGGCAGGGTGCCCTTGAACACTGAAGCTTTCTTT.

V gene TRBV6-2 or TRBV6-3 combines with J gene TRBJ2-7, with a weak D call TRBD2 (6 bases). CDR1 and CDR2 (germline): MNHEY, SVGEGT. V dropped 2 bases and J dropped 6 bases, with 14 bases sitting between them. The CDR3 contains 14 residues. CDR3: CASSYAGRNLEQYF. Written as DNA, the CDR3 is TGTGCCAGCAGTTACGCGGGGAGGAACCTCGAGCAGTACTTC.

J is TRBJ1-4 and V is TRBV27; TRBD1 agrees at 7 bases. The CDR3 totals 15 residues. CDR1 is MNHEY and CDR2 is SMNVEV in the germline V gene (reference sequence). Losses at the gene ends were 6 bases for V and 0 bases for J; bases not matched to a gene: 4. The CDR3 loop is CASSRTGATNEKLFF. CDR3 nucleotides: TGTGCCAGCAGCCGAACAGGGGCAACTAATGAAAAACTGTTTTTT.

V and J are TRBV6-6 and TRBJ1-2, with no clear D. V was shortened by 7 bases and J by 2 bases, with 11 bases between the two germline ends. This CDR3 spans 13 amino acids. The V gene's germline CDR1 is MNHNY and CDR2 SVGAGI (reference sequence). Here the CDR3 DNA reads TGTGCCAGCACTTCGGGAAGGAACTATGGCTACACCTTC. Its protein is CASTSGRNYGYTF.

The chain joins TRBV18 to TRBJ2-2; possibly TRBD2 for D (5 bases). The CDR3 length is 18 residues. V dropped 1 base and J dropped 6 bases, with 21 bases sitting between them. Germline-derived CDR1 and CDR2 are KGHSH and LQKENI. The CDR3 sequence is CASSPLVRTRSWAGELFF. The DNA for the CDR3 is TGTGCCAGCTCACCACTCGTTCGGACTCGCAGTTGGGCCGGGGAGCTGTTTTTT.